The entry below gives a single T cell receptor (beta chain) sequence along with its context. The antigen is unknown. Clones were sequenced by immunoSEQ multiplex PCR, and TCRdb holds only the in-frame ones, with some missing. The sample includes more than 35,000 clones, about 93% seen only once; the top ten take more than 2.5%. The sample comes from a study of cytomegalovirus exposure and HLA in healthy donors. Overall study results and limits: Listed as cytomegalovirus-associated were roughly 180 TCR beta chains. In vitro work confirmed that a few CMV-associated chains recognize CMV antigens. The classifier, whose performance was assessed in both the original and validation cohorts, reportedly diagnosed cytomegalovirus status with high specificity and sensitivity.

Separate from the 666-subject first cohort was the approximately 130-subject validation cohort, to which the donors belonged. The CDR3 runs to 15 residues. Germline CDR1 reads SGHAT; CDR2 reads FQNNGV. V was cut by 0 bases and J by 4 bases, with 12 bases left in between. Sequences were obtained from PBMCs. J is TRBJ1-1 and V is TRBV11-2; a possible D gene is TRBD1 (5 bases). This TCR came from a man between 18 and 35 years old in good health and CMV-seronegative. The CDR3, as DNA: TGTGCCAGCAGCTTAGATAGGGTGCAGGGCACTGAAGCTTTCTTT. This translates into CASSLDRVQGTEAFF.